This passage covers 27 T cell receptor beta chains from one sample sequenced in a study of shared clonotypes between healthy human individuals. The table came from immunoSEQ multiplex PCR; TCRdb's copy has only in-frame clones and leaves some out. The sample lists about 2.4 million clones; 90% to 95% were seen once. The source material was naive CD4+ T cells sorted from blood. As to subset: CD45RA+ positively selected. The receptor set was obtained from a man aged 18 to 29 in good health.

V gene TRBV19 combines with J gene TRBJ2-3; 7 bases agree with TRBD2. The CDR3 runs to 16 residues. V gave up 6 bases and J gave up 1 base; unmatched junction bases: 10. Germline assignment: CDR1 LNHDA and CDR2 SQIVND (reference sequence). For the CDR3, the DNA is TGTGCCAGTAGCACCCCGGGTAGCGGGCGCACAGATACGCAGTATTTT. The encoded protein is CASSTPGSGRTDTQYF.

The chain carries TRBV5-1 and TRBJ1-4, with 7 bases identical to TRBD1. The germline V gene has CDR1 SGHRS and CDR2 YFSETQ. This CDR3 is built from 14 residues. V was clipped by 4 bases and J by 6 bases; unmatched bases: 6. The CDR3 region is CASSPGQLDEKLFF. The DNA for the CDR3 is TGCGCCAGCAGCCCGGGACAGCTCGATGAAAAACTGTTTTTT.

The rearrangement links TRBV19 to TRBJ1-1; the D is unclear. This CDR3 comprises 11 residues. The V end was cut by 7 bases, the J end by 3 bases, with 6 bases between. CDR1 and CDR2 from the germline V gene are LNHDA and SQIVND (reference sequence). The CDR3 coding sequence is TGTGCCAGTAATCGGGACACTGAAGCTTTCTTT. Its translation is CASNRDTEAFF.

J is TRBJ2-5 and V is TRBV19; D uncertain. The CDR3 is 13 amino acids. Germline values: CDR1 LNHDA, CDR2 SQIVND (reference sequence). V gave up 5 bases and J gave up 5 bases, with 12 bases separating them. CDR3: CASSETGEETQYF. Here the CDR3 DNA reads TGTGCCAGTAGTGAAACCGGAGAGGAGACCCAGTACTTC.

This clone appeared a few times. Other DNA variants within this sample encode the same CDR3. The chain joins TRBV5-1 to TRBJ1-4; TRBD1 aligns across 7 bases. Germline lookup yields CDR1 SGHRS and CDR2 YFSETQ. V shed 0 bases and J 4 bases; nucleotides not matched to a gene: 0. The CDR3 is 14 residues long. The CDR3 protein is CASSLDRGNEKLFF. In nucleotides, the CDR3 is TGCGCCAGCAGCTTGGACAGGGGTAATGAAAAACTGTTTTTT.

The J gene is TRBJ2-1, the V gene TRBV7-2; the match to TRBD2 covers 9 bases. Trimming took 1 base from V and 3 from J; bases not matched to a gene: 7. The CDR3 runs 17 residues. Germline V gene data show CDR1 as SGHTA and CDR2 as FQGNSA. CDR3 sequence reads: CASSLGGSGSYYNEQFF. The CDR3 bases are TGTGCCAGCAGCTTAGGCGGTAGCGGGAGTTACTACAATGAGCAGTTCTTC.

The chain has TRBV2 and TRBJ2-7; D uncertain. Trimming cost V 3 bases and J 3 bases, with 6 bases left between them. This CDR3 comprises 12 residues. CDR1 and CDR2 from the germline V gene are SNHLY and FYNNEI. The CDR3 sequence: CASSDRFYEQYF. The CDR3 coding sequence is TGTGCCAGCAGTGACCGGTTCTACGAGCAGTACTTC.

This chain uses TRBV10-3 with TRBJ1-1; D is undetermined. The CDR3 runs to 12 residues. V was shortened by 5 bases and J by 5 bases, with 9 bases between the two germline ends. From germline, CDR1 is ENHRY and CDR2 SYGVKD. The CDR3 DNA is TGTGCCATCAGTTCCGAACCAACTGAAGCTTTCTTT. Translated: CAISSEPTEAFF.

This clone was seen a single time. The V gene is TRBV18, the J gene TRBJ1-2; 10 positions agree with TRBD1. The CDR3 runs 15 residues. In germline, CDR1 is KGHSH, CDR2 LQKENI. The V gene end was trimmed by 1 base and the J gene end by 3 bases; junction bases not matched to a gene: 2. The CDR3 nucleotides are TGTGCCAGCTCACCACTCGGGACAGGGGACTATGGCTACACCTTC. As protein: CASSPLGTGDYGYTF. Full variable domain (outside the CDR3, taken from reference TRBV18 and TRBJ1-2): NAGVMQNPRHLVRRRGQEARLRCSPMKGHSHVYWYRQLPEEGLKFMVYLQKENIIDESGMPKERFSAEFPKEGPSILRIQQVVRGDSAAYFCASSPLGTGDYGYTFGSGTRLTVV.

Regarding this clone: One end of the junction varies from germline; a read error may be responsible. J is TRBJ2-4 and V is TRBV6-5; D is perhaps TRBD1 (6 bases). The CDR3 length is 14 residues. CDR1 MNHEY and CDR2 SVGAGI come from the germline V gene. CDR3 in amino acids: CASSRQAATGGSIF. CDR3 in DNA: TGTGCCAGCAGTCGACAGGCTGCTACAGGTGGATCGATCTTC.

This chain uses TRBV11-2 with TRBJ2-7; 11 bases align to TRBD1. Germline CDR1 reads SGHAT; CDR2 reads FQNNGV. CDR3 length: 14 amino acids. Trimming took 5 bases from V and 6 from J; bases not matched to a gene: 6. The CDR3 DNA reads TGTGCCAGCAGCCGGACAGGGGGCGCGGCCGAGCAGTACTTC. Translating it yields CASSRTGGAAEQYF.

This clone has a single count. The genes are TRBV29-1 and TRBJ1-1, with TRBD1 matching over 7 bases. This CDR3 is built from 15 residues. CDR1 is SQVTM, CDR2 ANQGSEA, per germline. The ends lost 4 bases at V and 4 bases at J; junction bases unmatched: 12. The CDR3 sequence: CSVGYRGLLVTEAFF. The CDR3 nucleotides are TGCAGCGTTGGTTACAGGGGCCTCCTCGTCACTGAAGCTTTCTTT.

This chain links TRBV7-9 with TRBJ2-2, with D tentatively TRBD1 (6 bases). CDR3 length: 14 amino acids. Trimming took 5 bases from V and 6 from J, leaving 13 bases between them. Germline CDR1 SEHNR, CDR2 FQNEAQ (reference sequence). DNA of the CDR3: TGTGCCAGCAGCCCCGCACAGGGTTCCGGGGAGCTGTTTTTT. It translates to CASSPAQGSGELFF.

This clone was seen only once. The chain carries TRBV7-2 and TRBJ2-7; D not certain. Per the germline V gene, CDR1 is SGHTA and CDR2 is FQGNSA. The CDR3 runs to 13 residues. V was clipped by 5 bases and J by 5 bases, with 13 bases between them. In nucleotides, the CDR3 is TGTGCCAGCAGCCAGGTGTATACACACGAGCAGTACTTC. Its protein product is CASSQVYTHEQYF.

This clone appeared a single time. The V and J genes are TRBV6-1 and TRBJ2-3, with a possible D match to TRBD1 (6 bases). The CDR3 is 14 residues long. Per germline, CDR1 MNHNS and CDR2 SASEGT. Trimming stripped 5 bases from V and 6 bases from J, with 15 bases between. The CDR3 region has the DNA TGTGCCAGCAGTTTACAGGGTACATCGGATACGCAGTATTTT. This gives the protein CASSLQGTSDTQYF.

J is TRBJ2-7 and V is TRBV30; possible D gene TRBD1, 5 bases. The CDR3 spans 13 residues. Germline V CDR1 and CDR2: GTSNPN, SVGIG (reference sequence). Trimming pared 2 bases from V and 0 bases from J, leaving 8 bases between. CDR3 amino acids: CAWSNRGSYEQYF. The CDR3 DNA sequence: TGTGCCTGGAGTAATAGGGGCTCCTACGAGCAGTACTTC.

The chain carries TRBV27 and TRBJ2-5; 9 nucleotides line up with TRBD1. V was clipped by 5 bases and J by 5 bases; unmatched bases: 12. This CDR3 region has 16 residues. Germline V gene data show CDR1 as MNHEY and CDR2 as SMNVEV (reference sequence). Here the CDR3 DNA reads TGTGCCAGCAGTCCCGCCGGGACAGGGAGGTTTGAGACCCAGTACTTC. As protein: CASSPAGTGRFETQYF.

This CDR3 is CASSTRQGGTEKLFF. The DNA of the CDR3 is TGTGCCAGCAGCACTCGACAGGGGGGGACTGAAAAACTGTTTTTT. The rearrangement uses TRBV7-6 and TRBJ1-4, with 9 bases identical to TRBD1. The J segment lost 7 bases and the V segment lost 5 bases, leaving 8 bases of the junction unmatched. CDR1 is SGHVS and CDR2 is FNYEAQ in the germline V gene. The CDR3 runs to 15 residues.

V gene TRBV25-1 combines with J gene TRBJ2-5; D uncertain. The CDR3 contains 14 residues. V was pared by 3 bases and J by 0 bases, with 8 bases between. Per the germline V gene, CDR1 is MGHDK and CDR2 is SYGVNS. CDR3 nucleotides: TGTGCCAGCAGTGAGCCCGAGTACCAAGAGACCCAGTACTTC. It yields the protein CASSEPEYQETQYF.

Here the CDR3 reads CASSYPSRHTDTQYF. CDR3 coding DNA: TGTGCCAGCAGTTACCCTTCCAGACACACAGATACGCAGTATTTT. The genes are TRBV6-6 and TRBJ2-3; D uncertain. Germline lookup yields CDR1 MNHNY and CDR2 SVGAGI (reference sequence). The V gene lost 2 bases and the J gene lost 2 bases, with 11 bases spanning the gap. The CDR3 is 15 residues long.

The gene calls are TRBV7-2 and TRBJ2-7, with a tentative D call TRBD2 (7 bases). CDR1 and CDR2 (germline): SGHTA, FQGNSA. The V and J ends lost 1 base and 3 bases respectively, with 13 bases between them. The CDR3 runs 15 residues. The CDR3 nucleotides are TGTGCCAGCAGCTTAGACTCGGGGGGCCTCTACGAGCAGTACTTC. Protein product: CASSLDSGGLYEQYF.

The chain recombines TRBV18 with TRBJ1-4; no reliable D call. Trimming left V 4 bases short and J 12 bases short, with 9 bases between. This CDR3 region has 11 residues. Per germline, CDR1 KGHSH and CDR2 LQKENI. This CDR3 is CASSLENQLFF. The CDR3 region has the DNA TGTGCCAGCTCACTCGAGAATCAACTGTTTTTT.

V gene TRBV9 combines with J gene TRBJ2-7; D unresolved. Germline-derived CDR1 and CDR2 are SGDLS and YYNGEE. V dropped 1 base and J dropped 7 bases, with 9 bases sitting between them. The length of the CDR3 is 12 residues. For the CDR3, the DNA is TGTGCCAGCAGCGTAACCTTCGGGGAGCAGTACTTC. Residues: CASSVTFGEQYF.

This chain joins TRBV30 and TRBJ2-4; D possibly corresponds to TRBD1 (5 bases). Germline V gene sequence: CDR1 GTSNPN, CDR2 SVGIG (reference sequence). The CDR3 spans 12 residues. V dropped 1 base and J dropped 4 bases, with 5 bases sitting between them. The CDR3, as DNA: TGTGCCTGGAGTGAGGGGAAAAACATTCAGTACTTC. Its protein product is CAWSEGKNIQYF.

V usage is TRBV5-1 and J usage is TRBJ1-1, with 8 bases that match TRBD1. The V gene end was trimmed by 3 bases and the J gene end by 2 bases; junction bases not matched to a gene: 9. Germline V lookup: CDR1 SGHRS, CDR2 YFSETQ. This CDR3 contains 16 residues. In DNA, the CDR3 is TGCGCCAGCAGCTCCGGGACAGGCCCCGGAAACACTGAAGCTTTCTTT. As protein: CASSSGTGPGNTEAFF. Together with reference TRBV5-1 and TRBJ1-1, the CDR3 gives the full variable domain: KAGVTQTPRYLIKTRGQQVTLSCSPISGHRSVSWYQQTPGQGLQFLFEYFSETQRNKGNFPGRFSGRQFSNSRSEMNVSTLELGDSALYLCASSSGTGPGNTEAFFGQGTRLTVV.

This clone was counted a single time. The chain employs TRBV7-2 and TRBJ1-3; D unclear. There are 16 residues in the CDR3. V shed 2 bases and J shed 0 bases, with 11 bases lying between them. Germline V gives CDR1 SGHTA, CDR2 FQGNSA. For the CDR3, the DNA is TGTGCCAGCAGCTTATGGGGAACCAGCTCTGGAAACACCATATATTTT. This encodes CASSLWGTSSGNTIYF.

This chain uses TRBV6-1 with TRBJ2-3; a weak D match, TRBD1 (7 bases). The CDR3 has 17 amino acids. Germline CDR1 and CDR2: MNHNS and SASEGT. V dropped 0 bases and J dropped 2 bases, with 15 bases sitting between them. CDR3 bases: TGTGCCAGCAGTGAAGCGGTGGCAGGGGGGTTCACAGATACGCAGTATTTT. It translates to CASSEAVAGGFTDTQYF.